The 18 T cell receptor beta chains presented below share a single source sample, sequenced in a study of neurological immune-mediated disorders. TCRdb analysed the 5' RACE reads with MiXCR anew, one entry per CDR3 protein. Of about 80,000 distinct CDR3 sequences detected, approximately 10% appear once; the ten largest clones hold 1.5% to 2%. Sequences were obtained from PBMCs. The receptors come from a man between 45 and 60 years old in good health.

There are many counts of this clonotype. The V call is TRBV6-5, the J call TRBJ1-6; D possibly corresponds to TRBD1 (6 bases). Germline CDR1 is MNHEY and CDR2 is SVGAGI. This CDR3 contains 17 residues. V dropped 6 bases and J dropped 6 bases, with 21 bases sitting between them. CDR3 region: CASSALGGAGSNSPLHF. The CDR3 coding sequence is TGTGCCAGCAGCGCCCTCGGGGGGGCAGGCTCTAATTCACCCCTCCACTTT.

This clonotype has a count of ten or more. The chain couples TRBV5-1 to TRBJ1-1; 7 positions agree with TRBD1. The germline gives CDR1 SGHRS, CDR2 YFSETQ. After removal of 4 bases from V and 0 bases from J, the junction contained 12 bases not matched to a gene. The CDR3 length is 17 residues. CDR3 sequence (DNA): TGCGCCAGCAGCCCAAAGACAGGGTTGAGGATGAACACTGAAGCTTTCTTT. Translation gives CASSPKTGLRMNTEAFF.

This clonotype was found many times. The chain has TRBV29-1 and TRBJ2-7; no reliable D call. This CDR3 is built from 13 residues. V shed 6 bases and J shed 3 bases, with 15 bases lying between them. Germline V lookup: CDR1 SQVTM, CDR2 ANQGSEA. This CDR3 reads CSVQPGPDYEQYF. In DNA, the CDR3 is TGCAGCGTCCAGCCCGGGCCTGACTACGAGCAGTACTTC.

The table lists this clonotype with many counts. The chain is built from TRBV28 and TRBJ2-7; the match to TRBD1 covers 7 bases. The length of the CDR3 is 11 residues. V dropped 6 bases and J dropped 6; count of bases not matched to a gene: 2. The V gene's germline CDR1 is MDHEN and CDR2 SYDVKM. In DNA form, the CDR3 reads TGTGCCAGCAGCGACAGGGTCGAGCAGTACTTC. This translates into CASSDRVEQYF.

This clonotype appeared many times. CDR3 sequence (DNA): TGTGCCAGCAGCTTTGACAGATTCGATCAGCCCCAGCATTTT. This codes for CASSFDRFDQPQHF. The chain combines TRBV7-2 with TRBJ1-5, with a weak D call TRBD1 (5 bases). Trimming cost V 3 bases and J 5 bases, with 11 bases left between them. Looked up from germline, CDR1 is SGHTA and CDR2 is FQGNSA. The length of the CDR3 is 14 residues.

The chain couples TRBV28 to TRBJ1-5; 8 bases fit TRBD1. The CDR3 contains 16 residues. The germline gives CDR1 MDHEN, CDR2 SYDVKM. Trimming removed 3 bases from V and 3 bases from J; junction bases left unmatched: 7. The chain's CDR3 is CASSFWTGKFNQPQHF. The CDR3 region has the DNA TGTGCCAGCAGTTTCTGGACAGGGAAATTCAATCAGCCCCAGCATTTT.

This clonotype was seen ten or more times. The chain couples TRBV7-9 to TRBJ1-5; D is perhaps TRBD1 (6 bases). CDR1 is SEHNR, CDR2 FQNEAQ, per germline (reference sequence). Trimming stripped 3 bases from V and 4 bases from J, with 10 bases between. The CDR3 contains 14 residues. Here the CDR3 reads CASSLEGGNQPQHF. The DNA for the CDR3 is TGTGCCAGCAGCTTGGAGGGGGGAAATCAGCCCCAGCATTTT. Together with reference TRBV7-9 and TRBJ1-5, the CDR3 gives the full variable domain: DTGVSQNPRHKITKRGQNVTFRCDPISEHNRLYWYRQTLGQGPEFLTYFQNEAQLEKSRLLSDRFSAERPKGSFSTLEIQRTEQGDSAMYLCASSLEGGNQPQHFGDGTRLSIL.

This clonotype was recorded at least ten times. The V gene is TRBV5-8, the J gene TRBJ2-2, with 11 positions matching TRBD1. Germline V gene lookup returns CDR1 SGHTS and CDR2 YDEGEE. With 2 bases clipped from V and 6 bases from J, the junction kept 6 bases outside the gene matches. The CDR3 is made up of 16 amino acids. In DNA, the CDR3 is TGTGCCAGCAGCTTACCGGGACAGGGGGTTGCCGGGGAGCTGTTTTTT. Translation gives CASSLPGQGVAGELFF.

This clonotype showed up many times. The CDR3 DNA reads TGTGCCAGCAGCTTAGCAGGGGACCCGACCCGGGCCCAGTACTTC. Amino acid sequence: CASSLAGDPTRAQYF. The V and J genes are TRBV11-1 and TRBJ2-5; D possibly uses TRBD1 or TRBD2 (5 bases each). The V and J ends lost 0 bases and 9 bases respectively, with 17 bases between them. The length of the CDR3 is 15 residues. Germline CDR1 reads SGHAT; CDR2 reads FQDESV (reference sequence).

In its sample, this clonotype was seen many times. The chain employs TRBV6-1 and TRBJ1-3; 7 bases line up with TRBD1. This CDR3 region has 18 residues. The V gene's germline CDR1 is MNHNS and CDR2 SASEGT. V shed 2 bases and J 8 bases; nucleotides not matched to a gene: 18. DNA of the CDR3: TGTGCCAGCAGTGAAAGAGGCCGACAGGGAGTGGGTAGTGACACCATATATTTT. It codes for CASSERGRQGVGSDTIYF.

This clonotype was seen repeatedly, ten times or more. Written as DNA, the CDR3 is TGTGCCAGCAGCCAAGAGTCCGGCAGGGGTCAAGAGACCCAGTACTTC. Translated: CASSQESGRGQETQYF. The chain joins TRBV3-1 to TRBJ2-5, with D possibly TRBD1 on 6 matching bases. The CDR3 is 16 amino acids. V lost 0 bases and J lost 2, with 13 bases in between. Germline CDR1 is LGHDT and CDR2 is YNNKEL (reference sequence).

This clonotype appeared many times. The J gene is TRBJ2-3, the V gene TRBV5-6; no clear D gene. This CDR3 region has 16 residues. Trimming took off 4 bases at V and 4 bases at J, with 19 bases between the two ends. CDR1 and CDR2 (germline): SGHDT, YYEEEE. The CDR3 reads CASSAYSQEAADTQYF. CDR3 nucleotides: TGTGCCAGCAGCGCATATAGCCAGGAAGCCGCAGATACGCAGTATTTT.

J is TRBJ2-6 and V is TRBV7-8; 8 bases fit TRBD1. This CDR3 comprises 21 residues. The V and J ends lost 1 base and 4 bases, in that order; junction bases with no gene match: 18. Germline CDR1 reads SGHVS; CDR2 reads FQNEAQ. Written as DNA, the CDR3 is TGTGCCAGCAGCTTAGAAAGGGTACCCGGACAGGGAGTTACGGGGGCCAACGTCCTGACTTTC. Translated, it gives CASSLERVPGQGVTGANVLTF. The variable domain in full, with the rest retrieved from reference TRBV7-8 and TRBJ2-6, is GAGVSQSPRYKVAKRGQDVALRCDPISGHVSLFWYQQALGQGPEFLTYFQNEAQLDKSGLPSDRFFAERPEGSVSTLKIQRTQQEDSAVYLCASSLERVPGQGVTGANVLTFGAGSRLTVL.

The table lists this clonotype with many counts. This rearrangement joins TRBV20-1 to TRBJ2-3, with D possibly TRBD2 on 6 matching bases. The germline gives CDR1 DFQATT, CDR2 SNEGSKA (reference sequence). V lost 5 bases to trimming and J lost 0 bases, with 15 bases between them. The CDR3 runs to 15 residues. CDR3: CSAPRGRISTDTQYF. As DNA, the CDR3 is TGCAGTGCTCCCCGGGGGAGGATTAGCACAGATACGCAGTATTTT.

This clonotype was seen repeatedly, ten times or more. The V gene is TRBV5-1, the J gene TRBJ2-3; a possible D gene is TRBD1 (6 bases). V gave up 2 bases and J gave up 5 bases, with 18 bases separating them. This CDR3 region has 16 residues. The germline gives CDR1 SGHRS, CDR2 YFSETQ. CDR3 protein: CASSFLLDRTQDTQYF. The DNA for the CDR3 is TGCGCCAGCAGCTTCTTGCTCGACAGGACTCAAGATACGCAGTATTTT.

This clonotype came up many times. This rearrangement joins TRBV5-5 to TRBJ2-7; no definite D call. Between the trimmed V and J ends, which lost 5 bases and 6 bases, there was a span of 12 bases. The CDR3 is 12 amino acids. The germline gives CDR1 SGHKS, CDR2 YYEKEE (reference sequence). CDR3 coding DNA: TGTGCCAGCAGTTTCGAGATCGGCGAGCAGTACTTC. Translation: CASSFEIGEQYF.

Ten or more counts support this clonotype. Here the CDR3 reads CASKEGWGVHEQYF. The CDR3 DNA reads TGTGCCAGCAAAGAGGGGTGGGGGGTCCACGAGCAGTACTTC. The V gene is TRBV6-5, the J gene TRBJ2-7; a possible D gene is TRBD2 (6 bases). Per the germline V gene, CDR1 is MNHEY and CDR2 is SVGAGI. V shed 7 bases and J shed 5 bases, with 18 bases lying between them. CDR3 length: 14 amino acids.

This clonotype was counted ten times or more. The chain joins TRBV7-9 to TRBJ1-5; D is perhaps TRBD1 (5 bases). V lost 2 bases, J lost 3 bases, and 17 bases lay in between. The CDR3 runs to 17 residues. Per the germline V gene, CDR1 is SEHNR and CDR2 is FQNEAQ (reference sequence). The CDR3 region has the DNA TGTGCCAGCAGCTTAATGATTAGGGGAGGCGTCAATCAGCCCCAGCATTTT. This encodes CASSLMIRGGVNQPQHF. Complete variable domain (other parts from reference TRBV7-9 and TRBJ1-5): DTGVSQNPRHKITKRGQNVTFRCDPISEHNRLYWYRQTLGQGPEFLTYFQNEAQLEKSRLLSDRFSAERPKGSFSTLEIQRTEQGDSAMYLCASSLMIRGGVNQPQHFGDGTRLSIL.